This T cell receptor (beta chain) was recorded in a study of T cells in Graves' hyperthyroidism and ophthalmopathy. General study findings and limits: A model using 13 V-J features told ophthalmopathy apart from stable hyperthyroidism. Researchers found most expanded thyroid clonotypes above 0.001 in blood as well.

As regards this clonotype: No antigen is known for it.

Template material for amplifying TCR beta CDR3 regions consisted of RNA transcripts. Using the HTBI primer set, a first-round RT-PCR was run on the TCR CDR3. One entry per CDR3 protein, called by TCRdb with MiXCR from the multiplex PCR reads. The sample holds 550,000 to 700,000 distinct CDR3 sequences, roughly 50% seen once. Germline loops: CDR1 SSHAT, CDR2 FNYEAQ (reference sequence). This CDR3 is 13 amino acids long. The V end lost 5 bases, the J end lost 5 bases, and 12 bases lay between the germline ends. Uncontrolled infection, other autoimmune disease, pregnancy or lactation led to exclusion. Clinical symptoms, serum thyroxine and TRAb, thyroid ultrasound and orbital computed tomography together formed the diagnostic basis.

This rearrangement joins TRBV7-7 to TRBJ1-1; tentative D call: TRBD1 (6 bases). Sequencing used peripheral blood or thyroid tissue (not recorded which). The clonotype originates from an adult woman with Graves' disease, either hyperthyroidism or ophthalmopathy (not recorded which). CDR3 DNA: TGTGCCAGCAGCCTGGAACAGGGTACTGAAGCTTTCTTT. This gives the protein CASSLEQGTEAFF. Variable domain in full (rest from reference TRBV7-7 and TRBJ1-1): GAGVSQSPRYKVTKRGQDVTLRCDPISSHATLYWYQQALGQGPEFLTYFNYEAQPDKSGLPSDRFSAERPEGSISTLTIQRTEQRDSAMYRCASSLEQGTEAFFGQGTRLTVV.